Presented here are 7 T cell receptor beta chains from one specimen sequenced in a study of blood T cells in healthy people across ages. Together with a sample-barcoded 5' primer, a J-beta primer mix was included in a second PCR lasting about 6 to 11 cycles. From the 5' RACE reads, TCRdb called clonotypes with MiXCR, one entry per CDR3 protein. This sample yields roughly 800,000 distinct CDR3 sequences, of which roughly 50% are seen a single time; about 20% belongs to the top ten. The sample consisted of blood. These receptors came from a man aged 25-40 years in good health.

This clonotype was counted only a few times. The V call is TRBV6-2 or TRBV6-3, the J call TRBJ2-5; tentatively, D is TRBD1 or TRBD2 (5 bases each). Trimming cost V 5 bases and J 3 bases, with 13 bases left between them. CDR3 length: 14 amino acids. From germline, CDR1 is MNHEY and CDR2 SVGEGT. The chain's CDR3 is CASSPHQGEETQYF. CDR3 DNA: TGTGCCAGCAGTCCTCACCAGGGAGAAGAGACCCAGTACTTC.

The chain combines TRBV20-1 with TRBJ1-5; D might be TRBD1 (5 bases). Deletions cut 3 bases from V and 7 bases from J, with 19 bases between. Germline values: CDR1 DFQATT, CDR2 SNEGSKA (reference sequence). The CDR3 extends over 15 amino acids. The CDR3 loop is CSARRGRRLDQPQHF. CDR3 in DNA: TGCAGTGCTAGGAGGGGCCGGAGGCTAGACCAGCCCCAGCATTTT.

This clonotype was seen more than once but under ten times. The chain recombines TRBV27 with TRBJ2-5; TRBD2 aligns across 11 bases. The end of the DNA is better explained by TRBJ2-7, so the J call may be wrong. This CDR3 has 17 residues. Germline values: CDR1 MNHEY, CDR2 SMNVEV (reference sequence). The CDR3 loop is CASSSPGTSGPHNEQYF. The CDR3 bases are TGTGCCAGCAGTTCGCCCGGGACTAGCGGTCCTCACAACGAGCAGTACTTC.

The V and J genes are TRBV27 and TRBJ1-6; D might be TRBD1 (6 bases). V was pared by 2 bases and J by 8 bases, with 10 bases between. CDR3 length: 14 amino acids. CDR1 and CDR2 (germline): MNHEY, SMNVEV (reference sequence). The CDR3 here is CASSLRGGDSPLHF. CDR3 nucleotide sequence: TGTGCCAGCAGTTTACGAGGGGGTGATTCACCCCTCCACTTT.

This clonotype appeared a single time. The gene calls are TRBV7-9 and TRBJ2-2, with 8 bases aligning to TRBD1. Unmatched junction bases numbered 6, after V lost 3 bases and J lost 3 bases. The CDR3 extends over 16 amino acids. Germline-derived CDR1 and CDR2 are SEHNR and FQNEAQ (reference sequence). The CDR3, as DNA: TGTGCCAGCAGCTTCCCAGGGGGCGAGGACACCGGGGAGCTGTTTTTT. It specifies CASSFPGGEDTGELFF.

This clonotype was seen a few times. This chain joins TRBV29-1 and TRBJ2-7; the match to TRBD1 covers 10 bases. Trimming removed 4 bases from V and 3 bases from J; junction bases left unmatched: 6. The CDR3 covers 14 residues. Germline V lookup: CDR1 SQVTM, CDR2 ANQGSEA. The CDR3 DNA sequence: TGCAGCGTTGGGGGGACAGGGGCGGTCTACGAGCAGTACTTC. It is translated as CSVGGTGAVYEQYF.

The V gene is TRBV19, the J gene TRBJ2-5; D is possibly TRBD1 or TRBD2 (6 bases each). CDR1 is LNHDA and CDR2 is SQIVND in the germline V gene (reference sequence). The CDR3 spans 13 residues. Trimming pared 6 bases from V and 3 bases from J, leaving 11 bases between. CDR3 sequence (DNA): TGTGCCAGTAGGGTAAGGGGGGAAGAGACCCAGTACTTC. It codes for CASRVRGEETQYF.